This TCR beta chain was sequenced in a study of blood T cells in healthy people across ages. Trimming cost V 1 base and J 7 bases, with 21 bases left between them. Germline V gene data show CDR1 as MNHEY and CDR2 as SVGEGT. This CDR3 region has 17 residues. Together with a sample-barcoded 5' primer, a J-beta primer mix was included in a second PCR lasting about 6 to 12 cycles. TCRdb re-called the 5' RACE reads through MiXCR, storing one row per CDR3 protein. The sample has approximately 1,700,000 distinct CDR3 sequences, around 40% seen once; the top ten hold more than 20%. J is TRBJ2-3 and V is TRBV6-2 or TRBV6-3; D possibly corresponds to TRBD1 (6 bases). The source is a human donor in good health. The sequencing input was blood. This CDR3 reads CASSYYHRAGVLNTQYF. CDR3 bases: TGTGCCAGCAGTTACTACCATCGAGCAGGGGTTCTTAATACGCAGTATTTT.